The clone carrying this T cell receptor (beta chain) appeared a single time. As processed by the authors: Amplification from reference gene primers served as the basis for estimated nucleated cell counts. Profiling relied on immunoSEQ multiplex PCR, and the TCRdb table lists in-frame clones only, not all of them. That table furnishes V, J and clone size, whereas the DNA furnished D and trimming. The sample yields about 110,000 clones, about three quarters seen once. Trimming stripped 5 bases from V and 4 bases from J, with 7 bases between. This CDR3 has 11 residues. Germline loops: CDR1 GTSNPN, CDR2 SVGIG (reference sequence). This sample stems from a study of blood T cell repertoires in COVID-19. Study overall: The United States, Italy and Spain supplied acute and convalescent COVID-19 samples.

V is TRBV30 and J is TRBJ2-3, with D possibly TRBD1 on 6 matching bases. This clonotype was sampled from a man at least 80 years old with acute or convalescent COVID-19. The sample consisted of peripheral blood. CDR3 residues: CAWGGPDTQYF. DNA of the CDR3: TGTGCCTGGGGGGGCCCAGATACGCAGTATTTT.